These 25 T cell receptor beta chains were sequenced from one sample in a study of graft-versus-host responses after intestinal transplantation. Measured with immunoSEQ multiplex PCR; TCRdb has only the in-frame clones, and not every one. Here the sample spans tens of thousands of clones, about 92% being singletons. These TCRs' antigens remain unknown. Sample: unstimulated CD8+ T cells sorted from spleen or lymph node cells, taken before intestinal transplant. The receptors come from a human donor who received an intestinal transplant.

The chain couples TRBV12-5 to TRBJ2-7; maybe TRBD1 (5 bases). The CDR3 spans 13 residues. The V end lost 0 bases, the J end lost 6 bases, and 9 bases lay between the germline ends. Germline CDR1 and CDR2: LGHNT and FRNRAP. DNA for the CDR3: TGTGCTAGTGGTTTGGTAATTGGGGCCGAGCAGTACTTC. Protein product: CASGLVIGAEQYF.

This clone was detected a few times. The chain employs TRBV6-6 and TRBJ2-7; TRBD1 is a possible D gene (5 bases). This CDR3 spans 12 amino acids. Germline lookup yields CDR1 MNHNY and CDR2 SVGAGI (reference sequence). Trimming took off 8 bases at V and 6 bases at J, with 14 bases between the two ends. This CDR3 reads CASGPRASEQYF. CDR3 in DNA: TGTGCCAGCGGACCCAGGGCTTCCGAGCAGTACTTC.

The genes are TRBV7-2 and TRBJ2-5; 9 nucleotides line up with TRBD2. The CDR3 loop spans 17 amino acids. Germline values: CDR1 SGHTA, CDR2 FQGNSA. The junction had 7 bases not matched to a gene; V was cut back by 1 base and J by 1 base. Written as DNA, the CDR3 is TGTGCCAGCAGCTTAGGGGGGAGCGGGGGGCCCCAAGAGACCCAGTACTTC. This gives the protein CASSLGGSGGPQETQYF.

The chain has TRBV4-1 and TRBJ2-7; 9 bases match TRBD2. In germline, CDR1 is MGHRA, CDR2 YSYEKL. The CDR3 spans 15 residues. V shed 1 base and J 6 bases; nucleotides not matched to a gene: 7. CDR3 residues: CASSQGDSGGGEQYF. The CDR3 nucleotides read TGCGCCAGCAGCCAAGGGGATAGCGGGGGTGGCGAGCAGTACTTC.

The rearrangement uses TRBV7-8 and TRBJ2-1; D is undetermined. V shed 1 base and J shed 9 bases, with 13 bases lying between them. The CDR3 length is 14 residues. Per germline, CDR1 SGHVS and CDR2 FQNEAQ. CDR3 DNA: TGTGCCAGCAGCTTAGTCGCAGGCGCCGGTGAGCAGTTCTTC. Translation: CASSLVAGAGEQFF.

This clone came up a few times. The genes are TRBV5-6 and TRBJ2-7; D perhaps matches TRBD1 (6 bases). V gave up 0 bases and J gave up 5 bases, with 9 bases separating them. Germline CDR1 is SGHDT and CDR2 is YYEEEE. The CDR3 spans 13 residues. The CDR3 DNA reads TGTGCCAGCAGCTTGGACTGGGGGCACGAGCAGTACTTC. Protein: CASSLDWGHEQYF.

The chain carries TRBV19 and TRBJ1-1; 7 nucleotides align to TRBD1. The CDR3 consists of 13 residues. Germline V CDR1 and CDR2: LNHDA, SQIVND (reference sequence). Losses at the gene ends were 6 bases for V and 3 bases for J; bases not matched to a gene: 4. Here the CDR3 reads CASRQGLHTEAFF. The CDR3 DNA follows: TGTGCCAGTAGACAGGGGCTACACACTGAAGCTTTCTTT.

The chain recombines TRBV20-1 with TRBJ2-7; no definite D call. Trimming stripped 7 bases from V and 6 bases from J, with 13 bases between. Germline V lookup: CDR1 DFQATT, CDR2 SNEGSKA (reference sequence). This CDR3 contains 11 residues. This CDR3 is CSGFYPGEQYF. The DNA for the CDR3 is TGCAGTGGGTTCTATCCTGGCGAGCAGTACTTC.

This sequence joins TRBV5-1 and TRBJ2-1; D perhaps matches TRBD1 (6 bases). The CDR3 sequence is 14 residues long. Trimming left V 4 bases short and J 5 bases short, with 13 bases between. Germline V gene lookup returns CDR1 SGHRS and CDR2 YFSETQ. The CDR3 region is CASSPWTVNNEQFF. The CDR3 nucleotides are TGCGCCAGCAGCCCGTGGACAGTTAACAATGAGCAGTTCTTC.

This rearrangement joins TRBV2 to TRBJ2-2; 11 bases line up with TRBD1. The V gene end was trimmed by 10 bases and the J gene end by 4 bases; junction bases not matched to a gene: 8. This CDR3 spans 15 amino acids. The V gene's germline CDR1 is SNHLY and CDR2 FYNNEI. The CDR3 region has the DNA TGTGCCACTCCAGGACAGGGGGCGAGCACCGGGGAGCTGTTTTTT. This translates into CATPGQGASTGELFF.

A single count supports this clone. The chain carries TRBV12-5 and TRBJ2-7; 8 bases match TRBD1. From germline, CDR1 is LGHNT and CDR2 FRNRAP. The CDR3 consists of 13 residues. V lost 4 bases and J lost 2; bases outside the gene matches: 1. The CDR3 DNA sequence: TGTGCTAGTGGTTCGGGACAGGCCTACGAGCAGTACTTC. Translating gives CASGSGQAYEQYF.

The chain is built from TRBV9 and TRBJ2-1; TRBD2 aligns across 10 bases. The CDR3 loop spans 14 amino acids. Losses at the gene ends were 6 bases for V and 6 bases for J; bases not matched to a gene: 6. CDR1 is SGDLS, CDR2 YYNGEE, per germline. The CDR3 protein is CASTPSGGANEQFF. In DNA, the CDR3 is TGTGCCAGCACCCCAAGCGGGGGGGCCAATGAGCAGTTCTTC.

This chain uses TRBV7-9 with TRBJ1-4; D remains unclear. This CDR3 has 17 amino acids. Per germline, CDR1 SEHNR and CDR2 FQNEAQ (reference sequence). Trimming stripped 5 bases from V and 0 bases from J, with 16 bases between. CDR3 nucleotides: TGTGCCAGCAGCCAGCCTCCCGACTGGGCAACTAATGAAAAACTGTTTTTT. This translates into CASSQPPDWATNEKLFF.

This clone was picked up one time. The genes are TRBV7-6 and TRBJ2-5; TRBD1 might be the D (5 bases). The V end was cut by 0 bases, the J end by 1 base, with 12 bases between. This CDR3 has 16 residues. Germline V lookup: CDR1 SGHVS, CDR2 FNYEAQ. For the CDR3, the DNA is TGTGCCAGCAGCTTAGCGGCGGCAGGGCTCCAAGAGACCCAGTACTTC. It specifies CASSLAAAGLQETQYF.

CDR3: CASSGSLSLRTDTQYF. The CDR3 DNA follows: TGCGCCAGCTCAGGGTCTCTATCTCTTCGCACAGATACGCAGTATTTT. The genes are TRBV10-2 and TRBJ2-3; a possible D gene is TRBD1 (5 bases). The germline V gene has CDR1 WSHSY and CDR2 SAAADI. The ends were cut back, 8 bases at V and 1 base at J, with 19 bases in the middle. CDR3 size: 16 residues.

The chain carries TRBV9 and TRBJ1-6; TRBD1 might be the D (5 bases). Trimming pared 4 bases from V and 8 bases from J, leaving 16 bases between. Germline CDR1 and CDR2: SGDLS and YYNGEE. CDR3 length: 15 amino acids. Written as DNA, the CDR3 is TGTGCCAGCAGCCCGCCAGGGATGACCGATTCACCCCTCCACTTT. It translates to CASSPPGMTDSPLHF.

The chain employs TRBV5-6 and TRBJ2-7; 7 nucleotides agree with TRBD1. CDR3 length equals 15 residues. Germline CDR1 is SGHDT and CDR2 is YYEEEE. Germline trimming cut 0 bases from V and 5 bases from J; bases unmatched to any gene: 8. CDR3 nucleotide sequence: TGTGCCAGCAGCTTGGGTTTAGGGGGCCTGGACGAGCAGTACTTC. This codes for CASSLGLGGLDEQYF.

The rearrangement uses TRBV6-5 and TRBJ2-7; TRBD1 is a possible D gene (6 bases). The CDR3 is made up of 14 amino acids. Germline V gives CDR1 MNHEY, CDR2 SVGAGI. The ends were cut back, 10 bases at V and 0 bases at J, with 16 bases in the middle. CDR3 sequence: CATTQGPSSYEQYF. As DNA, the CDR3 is TGTGCCACCACCCAGGGGCCGAGCTCCTACGAGCAGTACTTC.

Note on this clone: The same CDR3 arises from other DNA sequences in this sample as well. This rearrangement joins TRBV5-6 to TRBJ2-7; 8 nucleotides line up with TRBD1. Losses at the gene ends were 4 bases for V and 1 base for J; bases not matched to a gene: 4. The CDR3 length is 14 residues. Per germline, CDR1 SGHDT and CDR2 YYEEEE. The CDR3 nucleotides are TGTGCCAGCAGCCCCGGGACAGGATCCTACGAGCAGTACTTC. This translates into CASSPGTGSYEQYF.

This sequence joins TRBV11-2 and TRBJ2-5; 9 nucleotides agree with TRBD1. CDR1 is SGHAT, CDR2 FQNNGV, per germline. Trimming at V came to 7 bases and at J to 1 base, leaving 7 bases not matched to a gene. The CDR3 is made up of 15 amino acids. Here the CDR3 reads CASTLGTGPQETQYF. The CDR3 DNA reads TGTGCCAGCACCCTCGGGACAGGGCCCCAAGAGACCCAGTACTTC.

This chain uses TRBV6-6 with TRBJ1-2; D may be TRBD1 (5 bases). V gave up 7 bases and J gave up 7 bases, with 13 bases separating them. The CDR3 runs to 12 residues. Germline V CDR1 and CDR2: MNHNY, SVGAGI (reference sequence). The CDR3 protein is CASMGLTVGYTF. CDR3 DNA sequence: TGTGCCAGCATGGGGCTCACGGTTGGCTACACCTTC.

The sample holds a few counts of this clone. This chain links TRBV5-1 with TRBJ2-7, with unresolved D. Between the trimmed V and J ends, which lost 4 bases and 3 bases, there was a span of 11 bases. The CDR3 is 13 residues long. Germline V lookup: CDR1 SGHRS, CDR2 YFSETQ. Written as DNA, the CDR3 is TGCGCCAGCAGCCCCGACATAAGCTACGAGCAGTACTTC. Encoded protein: CASSPDISYEQYF.

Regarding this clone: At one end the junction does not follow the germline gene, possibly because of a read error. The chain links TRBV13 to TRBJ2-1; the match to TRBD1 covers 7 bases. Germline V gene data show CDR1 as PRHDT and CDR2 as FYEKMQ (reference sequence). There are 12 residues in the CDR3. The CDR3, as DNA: TGTGCCAGCAGCCTAGGGACAGTTCAGGAGTTCTTC. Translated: CASSLGTVQEFF.

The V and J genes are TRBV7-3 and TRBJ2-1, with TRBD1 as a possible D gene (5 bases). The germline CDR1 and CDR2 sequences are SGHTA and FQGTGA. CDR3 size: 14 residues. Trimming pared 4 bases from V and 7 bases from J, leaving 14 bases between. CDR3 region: CASSSATGYNEQFF. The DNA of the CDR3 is TGTGCCAGCAGCTCGGCTACAGGTTATAATGAGCAGTTCTTC.

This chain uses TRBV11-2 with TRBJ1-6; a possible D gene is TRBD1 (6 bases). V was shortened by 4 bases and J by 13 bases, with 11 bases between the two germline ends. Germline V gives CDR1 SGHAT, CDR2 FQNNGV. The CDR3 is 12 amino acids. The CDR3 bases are TGTGCCAGCAGCTGGGGGGGCAGTCCCCTCCACTTT. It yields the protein CASSWGGSPLHF.